Listed below are T cell receptor beta chains from one sample, sequenced in a study of shared clonotypes between healthy human individuals. Profiling relied on immunoSEQ multiplex PCR, and the TCRdb table lists in-frame clones only, not all of them. Among around 620,000 clones listed, around 96% were seen once. The sequencing sample was made of naive CD8+ T cells sorted from blood. The receptors originated from a woman aged 25 to 39 in good health. Both conserved end residues are part of each CDR3. The D gene is left open where the match is weak. Clone sizes are given selectively: once, few, many, or a class where the clone is expanded.

clone_size	v_call	d_call	j_call	cdr3_nt	cdr3_aa
-	TRBV14	-	TRBJ1-4	TGTGCCAGCAGCCAAGATACGCGCCCCGAAGCAGCAATTAATGAAAAACTGTTTTTT	CASSQDTRPEAAINEKLFF
-	TRBV27	-	TRBJ2-7	TGTGCCAGCAGTTTGGCACCGCAATCCTACGAGCAGTACTTC	CASSLAPQSYEQYF
-	TRBV6-1	TRBD1	TRBJ2-7	TGTGCCAGCAGTGAACGGGACAGAACCTCCTACGAGCAGTACTTC	CASSERDRTSYEQYF
-	TRBV2	TRBD2	TRBJ2-2	TGTGCCAGCAGTGACCATCTCCTGGGACTAGCGGGAGGGGAGCTGTTTTTT	CASSDHLLGLAGGELFF
-	TRBV5-1	TRBD1	TRBJ1-1	TGCGCCAGCAGCGGCTGGGACAGCAATACTGAAGCTTTCTTT	CASSGWDSNTEAFF
-	TRBV5-6	-	TRBJ2-1	TGTGCCAGCACCCCGGAGGGTTCTAGCTATCGGAATGAGCAGTTCTTC	CASTPEGSSYRNEQFF
-	TRBV5-1	-	TRBJ2-1	TGCGCCAGCAGCTTGGACACTAGCCAATACAATGAGCAGTTCTTC	CASSLDTSQYNEQFF
-	TRBV27	-	TRBJ1-4	TGTGCCAGCAGTTTGGGGTTTCTTAATGAAAAACTGTTTTTT	CASSLGFLNEKLFF
-	TRBV4-2	-	TRBJ1-1	TGTGCCAGCAGCTTGAACGGTTATAGGACTGAAGCTTTCTTT	CASSLNGYRTEAFF
once	TRBV28	-	TRBJ1-1	TGTGCCAGCAGTTTACGCATCCCCGGCACTGAAGCTTTCTTT	CASSLRIPGTEAFF
-	TRBV12-5	-	TRBJ2-2	TGTGCTAGTGGTTTTGGGTCCGGGGAGCTGTTTTTT	CASGFGSGELFF
-	TRBV7-8	-	TRBJ2-1	TGTGCCAGCAGCCTGGGTACCCAGCGTGTTTACAATGAGCAGTTCTTC	CASSLGTQRVYNEQFF
once	TRBV27	-	TRBJ2-7	TGTGCCAGCAGTTTCCAGCCTCGGTGGCCCTACGAGCAGTACTTC	CASSFQPRWPYEQYF
-	TRBV27	TRBD2	TRBJ2-1	TGTGCCAGCAGTTTGGGGACTAGCGGGAGAGAAGAGCAGTTCTTC	CASSLGTSGREEQFF
-	TRBV30	-	TRBJ1-4	TGTGCCTGGAGTTCACCCAGGGAGGCTAATGAAAAACTGTTTTTT	CAWSSPREANEKLFF
-	TRBV7-9	-	TRBJ1-1	TGTGCCAGCAGCTTAGGGATTTCGATGAACACTGAAGCTTTCTTT	CASSLGISMNTEAFF
-	TRBV29-1	-	TRBJ2-7	TGCAGCGTTGAGAATGGCAGGGAACACGAGCAGTACTTC	CSVENGREHEQYF
-	TRBV13	TRBD2	TRBJ2-1	TGTGCCAGCAGCCCCCTGGTGGTTAGCGGGAGTGAGAATGAGCAGTTCTTC	CASSPLVVSGSENEQFF
-	TRBV30	-	TRBJ2-5	TGTGCCTGGAGTGTAACAGGAGTGGAGACCCAGTACTTC	CAWSVTGVETQYF
-	TRBV7-8	-	TRBJ2-3	TGTGCCAGCAGCTTAGCGCCGGCTAACCCCCCAGATACGCAGTATTTT	CASSLAPANPPDTQYF